This T cell receptor (beta chain) was recorded in a study of blood T cell repertoires in COVID-19. This clone was seen ten or more times. Clones were read by immunoSEQ multiplex PCR, and TCRdb kept only the in-frame ones, dropping some. The sample shows about 380,000 clones, approximately 87% of them seen only once. CDR3 length equals 17 residues. Germline V gives CDR1 SEHNR, CDR2 FQNEAQ (reference sequence). The V segment lost 1 base and the J segment 9 bases; nucleotides outside the gene matches: 15. Self-reported history from a screening survey and questionnaire set each donor's cohort. Resolution of symptoms, clearance, or two negative PCRs was present in recovered Cohort 3 donors.

V is TRBV7-9 and J is TRBJ2-7; 10 bases match TRBD1. The sequence came from a man aged 25-45 years who had recovered from COVID-19. Sequenced sample: PBMCs or T cells enriched from blood (not recorded which). The CDR3 DNA reads as TGTGCCAGCAGCTTAGACCCCCCGGGACAGGGGACCAAGGGGCAGTACTTC. It translates to CASSLDPPGQGTKGQYF.